Included here is one T cell receptor beta chain sequence, with context. This sample stems from a study of long-term antiretroviral therapy in people with HIV. Survey-level immunoSEQ v3.0 assays were run. Assay used: immunoSEQ multiplex PCR; TCRdb lists only in-frame clones, some missing. Found here are over 15,000 clones, 80% to 90% of them singletons; the top ten hold 9% to 9.5%. V shed 5 bases and J 3 bases; nucleotides not matched to a gene: 5. The CDR3 runs 14 residues. Germline values: CDR1 SGHDN, CDR2 FVKESK. This sample comprised unsorted PBMCs, obtained 4.2 years after starting antiretroviral therapy. The sequence came from a man aged 50-60 years with HIV. The rearrangement links TRBV14 to TRBJ2-7, with 9 bases fitting TRBD1. In nucleotides, the CDR3 is TGTGCCAGCAGCTACGGGACAGGGCTCTACGAGCAGTACTTC. The encoded protein is CASSYGTGLYEQYF.